The clone carrying this T cell receptor (beta chain) was seen a few times. Trimming took 1 base from V and 2 from J, leaving 14 bases between them. Per the germline V gene, CDR1 is SQVTM and CDR2 is ANQGSEA. CDR3 length: 15 residues. This entry is derived from a study of beta chain features in type 1 diabetes. Reverse transcribing all isolated RNA meant expressed TCRB transcripts were sequenced. TCRdb's table, derived via immunoSEQ multiplex PCR, lists solely in-frame clones and lacks some. The profile shows about 180,000 clones, about 13% of them singletons. The sample was central memory CD4+ T cells from blood. This chain connects TRBV29-1 to TRBJ1-1, with D possibly TRBD1 on 5 matching bases. The source of this sequence is a woman in her late teens or twenties in good health. CDR3 region: CSVEGETGANTEAFF. Written as DNA, the CDR3 is TGCAGCGTTGAAGGGGAAACAGGAGCAAACACTGAAGCTTTCTTT.